The present T cell receptor beta chain was sequenced within a study of blood T cells in healthy people across ages. Donation came from healthy Caucasian individuals in Russia who were aged roughly 6 to 95. RNA extraction gave at least 5.5 micrograms of total RNA per sample. Points on this clonotype: Antigen: not known.

General study points: The study regarded diversity estimates from one million T cells as underestimates. Long-lived donors exceeded aged donors in naive CD4+ cells and diversity.

Trimming left V 3 bases short and J 5 bases short, with 10 bases between. This CDR3 has 13 residues. Germline V CDR1 and CDR2: SGHKS, YYEKEE (reference sequence). Primers used in a second PCR of about 7 to 12 cycles were a sample-barcoded 5' primer and a J-beta primer mix. TCRdb processed the 5' RACE reads anew with MiXCR; each CDR3 protein has one entry. This table holds 1,300,000 or so distinct CDR3 sequences, 59% found once. The sequenced sample consisted of blood. The clonotype comes from a man between 18 and 29 years old in good health. V usage is TRBV5-5 and J usage is TRBJ2-3; the D is unclear. The chain's CDR3 is CASSWEELDTQYF. The DNA for the CDR3 is TGTGCCAGCAGCTGGGAAGAGTTAGATACGCAGTATTTT.